This TCR beta chain was documented in a study of blood T cell repertoires in COVID-19. Study-wide background: Some COVID-19 samples were acute and others convalescent; all came from the United States, Italy and Spain.

Recovered status applied to Cohort 3 donors who had two consecutive negative PCRs. It also applied to those with clearance or with symptom resolution. The table came from immunoSEQ multiplex PCR; TCRdb's copy has only in-frame clones and leaves some out. The sample lists about 360,000 clones, around 87% occurring once. The length of the CDR3 is 15 residues. The germline V gene has CDR1 LNHNV and CDR2 YYDKDF (reference sequence). J gave up 7 bases and V 2 bases, and 7 bases lay outside the gene matches. This chain links TRBV15 with TRBJ2-2, with 7 nucleotides matching TRBD2. The sequenced sample was PBMCs or T cells enriched from blood (not recorded which). This clonotype originated in a man younger than 45 who had recovered from COVID-19. The CDR3 sequence is CATSRRDYSGGELFF. CDR3 nucleotide sequence: TGTGCCACCAGCAGAAGGGACTATTCGGGCGGGGAGCTGTTTTTT.